What follows are 6 T cell receptor beta chains derived from one specimen sequenced in a study of T cell changes during pregnancy in multiple sclerosis. The table came from immunoSEQ multiplex PCR; TCRdb's copy has only in-frame clones and leaves some out. The table records about 72,000 clones, roughly 91% of them present only once. Sequencing was performed on peripheral blood, taken in the third trimester of pregnancy. The source is a female donor in good health, enrolled as a control in a pregnancy study.

The chain combines TRBV7-9 with TRBJ2-5, with 9 nucleotides matching TRBD1. This CDR3 is 15 amino acids long. The V segment lost 5 bases and the J segment 2 bases; nucleotides outside the gene matches: 6. Germline V lookup: CDR1 SEHNR, CDR2 FQNEAQ (reference sequence). CDR3 loop: CASSTTGGWQETQYF. The DNA for the CDR3 is TGTGCCAGCAGCACTACAGGGGGCTGGCAAGAGACCCAGTACTTC.

The chain is built from TRBV9 and TRBJ1-4, with D perhaps matching TRBD1 (5 bases). CDR3 length: 14 residues. The V end lost 3 bases, the J end lost 7 bases, and 13 bases lay between the germline ends. CDR1 is SGDLS and CDR2 is YYNGEE in the germline V gene. The CDR3 nucleotides read TGTGCCAGCAGCGGGCGAAGGGGCTTTGAAAAACTGTTTTTT. Its protein product is CASSGRRGFEKLFF. Drawing the rest from reference TRBV9 and TRBJ1-4, the complete variable domain is DSGVTQTPKHLITATGQRVTLRCSPRSGDLSVYWYQQSLDQGLQFLIQYYNGEERAKGNILERFSAQQFPDLHSELNLSSLELGDSALYFCASSGRRGFEKLFFGSGTQLSVL.

This sequence joins TRBV2 and TRBJ1-1; maybe TRBD1 (5 bases). CDR1 is SNHLY, CDR2 FYNNEI, per germline. V gave up 5 bases and J gave up 0 bases, with 10 bases separating them. CDR3 length: 14 residues. The CDR3 sequence: CASSRQTMNTEAFF. In DNA form, the CDR3 reads TGTGCCAGCAGTAGACAGACCATGAACACTGAAGCTTTCTTT.

J is TRBJ1-3 and V is TRBV5-1, with a weak D call TRBD1 (6 bases). The CDR3 contains 16 residues. The germline V gene has CDR1 SGHRS and CDR2 YFSETQ. V lost 5 bases and J 2 bases, leaving 17 bases between the germline ends. CDR3 in amino acids: CASREVQGTAGNTIYF. The CDR3 nucleotides are TGCGCCAGCAGGGAGGTACAGGGCACCGCTGGAAACACCATATATTTT. The full variable domain, its missing parts supplied by reference TRBV5-1 and TRBJ1-3, is KAGVTQTPRYLIKTRGQQVTLSCSPISGHRSVSWYQQTPGQGLQFLFEYFSETQRNKGNFPGRFSGRQFSNSRSEMNVSTLELGDSALYLCASREVQGTAGNTIYFGEGSWLTVV.

The CDR3 DNA follows: TGTGCTAGTGCCCTAGGACAGGGGAAGTCTGAAGCTTTCTTT. Encoded protein: CASALGQGKSEAFF. The gene calls are TRBV12-5 and TRBJ1-1, with 9 bases fitting TRBD1. The CDR3 is 14 amino acids. Germline V CDR1 and CDR2: LGHNT, FRNRAP. The junction had 9 bases not matched to a gene; V was cut back by 7 bases and J by 6 bases.

This chain links TRBV19 with TRBJ1-4; D might be TRBD1 (5 bases). CDR3 size: 13 residues. V was shortened by 5 bases and J by 4 bases, with 8 bases between the two germline ends. The germline CDR1 and CDR2 sequences are LNHDA and SQIVND (reference sequence). CDR3 coding DNA: TGTGCCAGTAGTCCCCAGGGTAATGAAAAACTGTTTTTT. Residues: CASSPQGNEKLFF.